These 3 T cell receptor beta chains came from one sample sequenced in a study of identical twins. MiXCR, applied by TCRdb to the 5' RACE reads, yields one record per CDR3 protein. The sample yields roughly 750,000 distinct CDR3 sequences, 21% seen once. These same records also appear under a second study, on T cells expressing NK-cell markers.

The sequencing input was PBMCs. All receptors derive from a woman under 30 in good health.

The rearrangement uses TRBV20-1 and TRBJ2-7; the D gene is possibly TRBD2 (5 bases). The CDR3 has 14 residues. V dropped 0 bases and J dropped 7 bases, with 16 bases sitting between them. The germline gives CDR1 DFQATT, CDR2 SNEGSKA (reference sequence). CDR3 bases: TGCAGTGCTAGAGATGGGAGAGGGTTTAAAGAGCAGTACTTC. Protein: CSARDGRGFKEQYF.

This clonotype occurred once. The gene calls are TRBV3-1 and TRBJ2-7; perhaps TRBD2 as D (6 bases). Germline assignment: CDR1 LGHDT and CDR2 YNNKEL (reference sequence). Trimming left V 0 bases short and J 11 bases short, with 14 bases between. The CDR3 spans 13 residues. The CDR3 DNA reads as TGTGCCAGCAGCCAAGAAGGTGGGGGGAGCAAGTACTTC. Amino acids: CASSQEGGGSKYF.

This clonotype occurred a few times. The CDR3 here is CASSLLNGDTQYF. For the CDR3, the DNA is TGTGCCAGCAGTCTTCTTAATGGGGATACGCAGTATTTT. V and J are TRBV6-1 and TRBJ2-3; D is unclear. CDR1 is MNHNS, CDR2 SASEGT, per germline. Between the trimmed V and J ends, which lost 5 bases and 6 bases, there was a span of 12 bases. This CDR3 is 13 amino acids long.